This T cell receptor beta chain was sequenced during a study of neoadjuvant anti-PD-1 for oral cavity cancer. Only in-frame clones appear in the TCRdb table, and some are missing; sequencing was by immunoSEQ multiplex PCR. The profile shows some 71,000 clones, around 82% of them singletons. Cohort: HPV-negative, locally advanced oral cavity squamous cell carcinoma patients. V lost 0 bases to trimming and J lost 3 bases, with 10 bases between them. Germline V gene lookup returns CDR1 SGHRS and CDR2 YFSETQ. The CDR3 is made up of 15 amino acids. Material: PBMCs, obtained before nivolumab (anti-PD-1) treatment. V and J are TRBV5-1 and TRBJ2-1; D possibly corresponds to TRBD2 (5 bases). The receptor comes from a person between 35 and 79 years old with oral cavity squamous cell carcinoma. The CDR3 nucleotides read TGCGCCAGCAGCTTGGACAGTGCGGGCTACAATGAGCAGTTCTTC. Its translation is CASSLDSAGYNEQFF.